The 27 T cell receptor beta chains in this list originate from one sample, sequenced in a study of T cells in Graves' hyperthyroidism and ophthalmopathy. What was amplified from RNA transcripts were TCR beta CDR3 regions. When the TCR CDR3 underwent first-round RT-PCR, the HTBI primer set was used. Via MiXCR, TCRdb re-called the multiplex PCR reads, giving one row per CDR3 protein. The sample lists around 380,000 distinct CDR3 sequences, about 13% occurring once. Sequencing used blood. All receptors derive from a man aged 25-40 years with Graves' hyperthyroidism that later progressed to Graves' ophthalmopathy.

This clonotype was picked up a small number of times. J is TRBJ2-1 and V is TRBV6-1; 7 bases are shared with TRBD2. The CDR3 loop spans 15 amino acids. V was pared by 5 bases and J by 1 base, with 5 bases of the junction left unmatched. In germline, CDR1 is MNHNS, CDR2 SASEGT. The CDR3 protein is CASSYHGGSYNEQFF. CDR3 nucleotides: TGTGCCAGCAGTTACCACGGGGGGTCCTACAATGAGCAGTTCTTC.

This clonotype has at least ten counts. V and J are TRBV7-9 and TRBJ1-1, with D unresolved. V lost 1 base to trimming and J lost 0 bases, with 9 bases between them. The V gene's germline CDR1 is SEHNR and CDR2 FQNEAQ (reference sequence). This CDR3 spans 15 amino acids. The CDR3 nucleotides are TGTGCCAGCAGCTTAGTAGGCAGACTGAACACTGAAGCTTTCTTT. The encoded protein is CASSLVGRLNTEAFF.

This clonotype has a count of ten or more. This rearrangement joins TRBV28 to TRBJ2-5; weak D call: TRBD2 (7 bases). V gave up 4 bases and J gave up 6 bases, with 15 bases separating them. This CDR3 has 14 amino acids. Germline-derived CDR1 and CDR2 are MDHEN and SYDVKM. The CDR3 DNA reads TGTGCCAGCAGTTCCCGGGGGGCGTTAAAGACCCAGTACTTC. Translating it yields CASSSRGALKTQYF. The full variable domain, with the rest looked up from reference TRBV28 and TRBJ2-5, is DVKVTQSSRYLVKRTGEKVFLECVQDMDHENMFWYRQDPGLGLRLIYFSYDVKMKEKGDIPEGYSVSREKKERFSLILESASTNQTSMYLCASSSRGALKTQYFGPGTRLLVL.

This clonotype has at least ten counts. The gene calls are TRBV11-2 and TRBJ1-2; D not certain. V was clipped by 5 bases and J by 4 bases, with 11 bases between them. The length of the CDR3 is 13 residues. The V gene's germline CDR1 is SGHAT and CDR2 FQNNGV. For the CDR3, the DNA is TGTGCCAGCAGCCCAAGTAGAATCTATGGCTACACCTTC. Translating gives CASSPSRIYGYTF.

This clonotype was observed many times. The chain uses TRBV20-1 and TRBJ2-5, with D unclear. CDR3 size: 13 residues. In germline, CDR1 is DFQATT, CDR2 SNEGSKA (reference sequence). Trimming shortened V by 1 base and J by 0 bases, and 6 bases separated the two germline ends. The CDR3, as DNA: TGCAGTGCTAGAGTTCAGAACCAAGAGACCCAGTACTTC. Translated, it gives CSARVQNQETQYF.

At least ten counts were recorded for this clonotype. The chain is built from TRBV7-2 and TRBJ2-2, with D possibly being TRBD1 (5 bases). Per germline, CDR1 SGHTA and CDR2 FQGNSA. Trimming shortened V by 2 bases and J by 4 bases, and 11 bases separated the two germline ends. The CDR3 extends over 15 amino acids. For the CDR3, the DNA is TGTGCCAGCAGCTTAAAGGCAGGGCGCACCGGGGAGCTGTTTTTT. It encodes CASSLKAGRTGELFF.

This clonotype has ten or more counts. V gene TRBV7-6 combines with J gene TRBJ2-3, with a possible D match to TRBD2 (5 bases). Per germline, CDR1 SGHVS and CDR2 FNYEAQ. This CDR3 is built from 15 residues. The V gene lost 1 base and the J gene lost 0 bases, with 8 bases spanning the gap. For the CDR3, the DNA is TGTGCCAGCAGCTTAGAGCGGTCTAGCACAGATACGCAGTATTTT. It yields the protein CASSLERSSTDTQYF.

This clonotype was counted at least ten times. The chain joins TRBV20-1 to TRBJ1-5; the D gene is possibly TRBD1 (5 bases). The V end was cut by 0 bases, the J end by 2 bases, with 8 bases between. There are 14 residues in the CDR3. Germline CDR1 and CDR2: DFQATT and SNEGSKA (reference sequence). The CDR3 nucleotides read TGCAGTGCTAGAGATGTGGGGGGCAATCAGCCCCAGCATTTT. Protein product: CSARDVGGNQPQHF.

This clonotype was recorded at least ten times. The chain is built from TRBV5-1 and TRBJ1-1; the D gene is possibly TRBD1 (6 bases). Looked up from germline, CDR1 is SGHRS and CDR2 is YFSETQ. The V and J ends lost 4 bases and 0 bases respectively, with 19 bases between them. The CDR3 consists of 17 residues. The CDR3 reads CASSPDVGQPMNTEAFF. The CDR3, as DNA: TGCGCCAGCAGCCCTGACGTCGGACAGCCAATGAACACTGAAGCTTTCTTT.

This clonotype was detected only a few times. The chain has TRBV5-1 and TRBJ2-3, with TRBD1 matching 7 bases. Germline V gene sequence: CDR1 SGHRS, CDR2 YFSETQ. The CDR3 covers 14 residues. The junction had 3 bases not matched to a gene; V was cut back by 3 bases and J by 2 bases. The CDR3 DNA follows: TGCGCCAGCAGCTCTGGACAGGCCACAGATACGCAGTATTTT. As protein: CASSSGQATDTQYF.

This CDR3 is CSAPPGGGTEAFF. The CDR3 bases are TGCAGTGCTCCGCCGGGGGGGGGGACTGAAGCTTTCTTT. The chain carries TRBV20-1 and TRBJ1-1, with D perhaps matching TRBD1 (5 bases). The CDR3 runs to 13 residues. From germline, CDR1 is DFQATT and CDR2 SNEGSKA (reference sequence). The V gene lost 5 bases and the J gene lost 5 bases, with 15 bases spanning the gap.

This clonotype was detected ten times or more. The chain couples TRBV7-2 to TRBJ2-5, with TRBD1 as a possible D gene (5 bases). Trimming left V 2 bases short and J 4 bases short, with 8 bases between. This CDR3 comprises 13 residues. The V gene's germline CDR1 is SGHTA and CDR2 FQGNSA. The CDR3, as DNA: TGTGCCAGCAGCTTATCAAGGGGAGAGACCCAGTACTTC. Translating gives CASSLSRGETQYF.

This clonotype has ten or more counts. V usage is TRBV5-1 and J usage is TRBJ2-7; D is possibly TRBD1 (5 bases). CDR1 is SGHRS and CDR2 is YFSETQ in the germline V gene. Trimming cost V 0 bases and J 5 bases, with 12 bases left between them. The CDR3 is made up of 14 amino acids. CDR3 in amino acids: CASSLVQGVDEQYF. In DNA form, the CDR3 reads TGCGCCAGCAGCTTGGTCCAGGGTGTCGACGAGCAGTACTTC.

This clonotype was found a few times. The genes are TRBV10-3 and TRBJ2-7; D is undetermined. The CDR3 is made up of 12 amino acids. V was clipped by 8 bases and J by 3 bases, with 11 bases between them. Looked up from germline, CDR1 is ENHRY and CDR2 is SYGVKD. The CDR3 region is CAIAAARYEQYF. The CDR3 DNA follows: TGTGCCATCGCCGCAGCACGCTACGAGCAGTACTTC.

In its sample, this clonotype was seen many times. This sequence joins TRBV7-3 and TRBJ2-3; 8 nucleotides agree with TRBD1. V trimming: 3 bases; J trimming: 1 base; junction bases outside the gene matches: 6. Germline CDR1 reads SGHTA; CDR2 reads FQGTGA. The CDR3 contains 16 residues. The CDR3 DNA is TGTGCCAGCAGCTTGGGGCCGGGACAGGGCACAGATACGCAGTATTTT. Protein product: CASSLGPGQGTDTQYF.

This clonotype came up many times. CDR3: CASRVGQTNSPLHF. The CDR3 region has the DNA TGTGCCAGCAGAGTCGGACAGACGAATTCACCCCTCCACTTT. The gene calls are TRBV12-3 or TRBV12-4 and TRBJ1-6, with TRBD1 as a possible D gene (6 bases). The CDR3 runs 14 residues. Trimming pared 6 bases from V and 7 bases from J, leaving 13 bases between.

The rearrangement links TRBV3-1 to TRBJ2-2; maybe TRBD2 (5 bases). V was pared by 5 bases and J by 5 bases, with 15 bases between. Germline assignment: CDR1 LGHDT and CDR2 YNNKEL (reference sequence). This CDR3 comprises 15 residues. CDR3 nucleotides: TGTGCCAGCAGCGGACGTGCGGGCCGTACCGGGGAGCTGTTTTTT. Its translation is CASSGRAGRTGELFF.

In this sample, this clonotype turned up many times. The rearrangement joins TRBV27 to TRBJ2-3; 9 bases match TRBD2. V shed 2 bases and J 3 bases; nucleotides not matched to a gene: 9. The germline V gene has CDR1 MNHEY and CDR2 SMNVEV (reference sequence). This CDR3 has 17 amino acids. CDR3 residues: CASSLAGGRYGTDTQYF. CDR3 nucleotide sequence: TGTGCCAGCAGTTTAGCGGGGGGGCGTTACGGTACAGATACGCAGTATTTT.

In its sample, this clonotype was seen many times. The chain has TRBV28 and TRBJ1-2, with TRBD1 as a possible D gene (5 bases). V shed 6 bases and J shed 2 bases, with 7 bases lying between them. CDR3 length: 12 residues. Germline assignment: CDR1 MDHEN and CDR2 SYDVKM. The CDR3 nucleotides are TGTGCCAGCAGGCGACAGAACTATGGCTACACCTTC. Translated: CASRRQNYGYTF.

The chain is built from TRBV29-1 and TRBJ1-1, with D unresolved. The CDR3 loop spans 11 amino acids. Germline CDR1 SQVTM, CDR2 ANQGSEA. This CDR3 reads CPAGRNTEAFF. The CDR3 DNA sequence: TGCCCCGCTGGGAGGAACACTGAAGCTTTCTTT. The full variable domain, with the rest looked up from reference TRBV29-1 and TRBJ1-1, is SAVISQKPSRDICQRGTSLTIQCQVDSQVTMMFWYRQQPGQSLTLIATANQGSEATYESGFVIDKFPISRPNLTFSTLTVSNMSPEDSSIYLCPAGRNTEAFFGQGTRLTVV.

This clonotype was seen repeatedly, ten times or more. V gene TRBV7-8 combines with J gene TRBJ2-5, with a tentative D call TRBD2 (5 bases). The CDR3 spans 15 residues. Trimming cost V 4 bases and J 5 bases, with 17 bases left between them. Germline-derived CDR1 and CDR2 are SGHVS and FQNEAQ. The CDR3 region has the DNA TGTGCCAGCAGCTCAGTTCTTGAGGGAGTTGAGACCCAGTACTTC. It specifies CASSSVLEGVETQYF.

To note about this clonotype: This sequence may be a read error, since a much larger clone differs from it by one base. This rearrangement joins TRBV12-3 or TRBV12-4 to TRBJ2-7, with 12 bases lining up with TRBD1. The CDR3 is 15 residues long. V trimming: 5 bases; J trimming: 3 bases; junction bases outside the gene matches: 5. The CDR3 bases are TGTGCCAGCAGTCCTCGGGACAGGGGGCGCTACGAGCAGTACTTC. This gives the protein CASSPRDRGRYEQYF.

This clonotype was detected many times. The chain has TRBV24-1 and TRBJ1-2; D possibly corresponds to TRBD1 (6 bases). Germline V gene lookup returns CDR1 KGHDR and CDR2 SFDVKD. V lost 4 bases and J 7 bases, leaving 9 bases between the germline ends. This CDR3 has 12 amino acids. CDR3 protein: CATSDRGGGYTF. The CDR3 DNA sequence: TGTGCCACCAGTGACAGGGGTGGTGGCTACACCTTC.

The rearrangement uses TRBV7-9 and TRBJ2-3; 9 positions agree with TRBD2. V lost 3 bases and J lost 2; bases outside the gene matches: 9. Germline CDR1 and CDR2: SEHNR and FQNEAQ (reference sequence). The CDR3 is 17 residues long. The CDR3 protein is CASSFLYERGDTDTQYF. CDR3 nucleotide sequence: TGTGCCAGCAGCTTCCTCTACGAGCGGGGGGACACAGATACGCAGTATTTT. The full variable domain, completed using reference TRBV7-9 and TRBJ2-3, is DTGVSQNPRHKITKRGQNVTFRCDPISEHNRLYWYRQTLGQGPEFLTYFQNEAQLEKSRLLSDRFSAERPKGSFSTLEIQRTEQGDSAMYLCASSFLYERGDTDTQYFGPGTRLTVL.

This clonotype was recorded at least ten times. The chain employs TRBV2 and TRBJ2-3; TRBD1 might be the D (5 bases). Germline V gene data show CDR1 as SNHLY and CDR2 as FYNNEI. The CDR3 has 12 amino acids. The ends were cut back, 6 bases at V and 2 bases at J, with 6 bases in the middle. The CDR3 spells CASRDNTDTQYF. In DNA form, the CDR3 reads TGTGCCAGCAGGGACAACACAGATACGCAGTATTTT.

The gene calls are TRBV4-1 and TRBJ1-6; D is uncertain. Germline V gene sequence: CDR1 MGHRA, CDR2 YSYEKL. There are 19 residues in the CDR3. V shed 0 bases and J shed 0 bases, with 15 bases lying between them. CDR3 protein: CASSQDLRQAHSYNSPLHF. Here the CDR3 DNA reads TGCGCCAGCAGCCAAGATCTTCGCCAGGCCCACTCCTATAATTCACCCCTCCACTTT.

The CDR3 region is CASSQGQDYEQYF. The CDR3 region has the DNA TGCGCCAGCAGCCAGGGACAGGATTACGAGCAGTACTTC. The rearrangement joins TRBV5-1 to TRBJ2-7; 8 bases fit TRBD1. With V trimmed by 4 bases and J by 4 bases, 4 bases remained unmatched. This CDR3 spans 13 amino acids. Germline V gene lookup returns CDR1 SGHRS and CDR2 YFSETQ.